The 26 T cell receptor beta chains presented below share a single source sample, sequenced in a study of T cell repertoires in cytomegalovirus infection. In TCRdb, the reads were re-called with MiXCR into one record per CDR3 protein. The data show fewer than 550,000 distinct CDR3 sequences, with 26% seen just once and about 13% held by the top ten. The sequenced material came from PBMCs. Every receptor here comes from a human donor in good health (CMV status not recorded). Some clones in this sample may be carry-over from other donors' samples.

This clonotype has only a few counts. As DNA, the CDR3 is TGTGCCAGCAGTGTCACAGGGTTCACTGAAGCTTTCTTT. Protein: CASSVTGFTEAFF. The genes are TRBV25-1 and TRBJ1-1; maybe TRBD1 (6 bases). With 4 bases removed from V and 4 bases from J, the gap between germline ends came to 10 bases. CDR3 size: 13 residues. CDR1 is MGHDK, CDR2 SYGVNS, per germline.

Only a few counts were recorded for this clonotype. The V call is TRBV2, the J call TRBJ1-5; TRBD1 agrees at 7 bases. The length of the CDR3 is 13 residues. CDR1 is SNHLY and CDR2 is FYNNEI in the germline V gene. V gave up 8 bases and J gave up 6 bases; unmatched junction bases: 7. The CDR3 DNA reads TGTGCCAGCGGACGACAGGGCGGTCAGCCCCAGCATTTT. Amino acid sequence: CASGRQGGQPQHF.

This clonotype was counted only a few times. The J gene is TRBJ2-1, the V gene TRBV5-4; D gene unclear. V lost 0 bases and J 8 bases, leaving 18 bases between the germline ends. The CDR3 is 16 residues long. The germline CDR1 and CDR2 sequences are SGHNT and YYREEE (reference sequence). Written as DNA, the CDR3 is TGTGCCAGCAGCTTGGAGGGCCCTATGTCACCCCATGAGCAGTTCTTC. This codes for CASSLEGPMSPHEQFF.

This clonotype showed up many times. CDR3 bases: TGTGCCAGCAGAATCCAGGGCGGCAATGAGCAGTTCTTC. It specifies CASRIQGGNEQFF. The rearrangement joins TRBV12-3 or TRBV12-4 to TRBJ2-1; TRBD1 is a possible D gene (5 bases). CDR3 length: 13 amino acids. Trimming removed 6 bases at V and 6 bases at J, with 12 bases between.

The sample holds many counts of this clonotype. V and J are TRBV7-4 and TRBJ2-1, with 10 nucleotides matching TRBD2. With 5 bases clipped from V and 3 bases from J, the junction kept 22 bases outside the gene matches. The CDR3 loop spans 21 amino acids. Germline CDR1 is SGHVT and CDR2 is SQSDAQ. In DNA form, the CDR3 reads TGTGCCAGCAGCCCGAGGCGGGACAGCGGGAGGGCCTTAGGGAGCTACAATGAGCAGTTCTTC. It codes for CASSPRRDSGRALGSYNEQFF.

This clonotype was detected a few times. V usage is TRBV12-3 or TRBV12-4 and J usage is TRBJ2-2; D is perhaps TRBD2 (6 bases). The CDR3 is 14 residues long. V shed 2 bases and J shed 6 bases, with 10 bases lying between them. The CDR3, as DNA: TGTGCCAGCAGTTTAACGGGAGACTCCGGGGAGCTGTTTTTT. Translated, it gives CASSLTGDSGELFF.

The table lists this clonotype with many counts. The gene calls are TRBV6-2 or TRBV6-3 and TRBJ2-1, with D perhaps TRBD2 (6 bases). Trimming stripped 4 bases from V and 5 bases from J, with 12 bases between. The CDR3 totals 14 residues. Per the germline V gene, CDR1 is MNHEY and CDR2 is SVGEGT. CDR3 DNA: TGTGCCAGCAGTTGGGGAGGACCTAACAATGAGCAGTTCTTC. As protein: CASSWGGPNNEQFF.

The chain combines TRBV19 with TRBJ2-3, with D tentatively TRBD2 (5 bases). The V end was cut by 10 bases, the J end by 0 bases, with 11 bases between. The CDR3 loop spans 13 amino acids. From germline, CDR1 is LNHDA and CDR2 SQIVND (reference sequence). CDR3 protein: CATIGLSTDTQYF. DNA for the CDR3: TGTGCCACCATCGGACTCAGCACAGATACGCAGTATTTT.

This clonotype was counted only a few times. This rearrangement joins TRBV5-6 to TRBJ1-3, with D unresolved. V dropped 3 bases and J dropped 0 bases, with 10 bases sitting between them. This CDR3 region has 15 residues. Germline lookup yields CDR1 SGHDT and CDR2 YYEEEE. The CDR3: CASSSTRVSGNTIYF. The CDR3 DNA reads TGTGCCAGCAGCTCGACCCGGGTCTCTGGAAACACCATATATTTT.

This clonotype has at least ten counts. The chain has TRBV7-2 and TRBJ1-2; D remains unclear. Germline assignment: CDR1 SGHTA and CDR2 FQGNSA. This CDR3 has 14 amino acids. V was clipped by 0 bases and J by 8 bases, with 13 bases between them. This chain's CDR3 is CASSLAQTRRGYTF. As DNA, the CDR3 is TGTGCCAGCAGCTTAGCGCAGACTCGTCGGGGCTACACCTTC.

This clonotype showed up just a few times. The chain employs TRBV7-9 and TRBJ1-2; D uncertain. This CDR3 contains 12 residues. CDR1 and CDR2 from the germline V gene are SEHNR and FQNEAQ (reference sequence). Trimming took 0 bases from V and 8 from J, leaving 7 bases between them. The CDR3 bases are TGTGCCAGCAGCTTAGCCGGGTCGGGCTACACCTTC. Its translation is CASSLAGSGYTF.

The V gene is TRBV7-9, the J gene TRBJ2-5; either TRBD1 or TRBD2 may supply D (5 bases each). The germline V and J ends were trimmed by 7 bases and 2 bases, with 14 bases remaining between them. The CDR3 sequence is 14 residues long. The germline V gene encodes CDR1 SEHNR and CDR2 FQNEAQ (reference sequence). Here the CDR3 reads CASIQSGLQETQYF. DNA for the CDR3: TGTGCCAGCATCCAATCGGGGCTACAAGAGACCCAGTACTTC.

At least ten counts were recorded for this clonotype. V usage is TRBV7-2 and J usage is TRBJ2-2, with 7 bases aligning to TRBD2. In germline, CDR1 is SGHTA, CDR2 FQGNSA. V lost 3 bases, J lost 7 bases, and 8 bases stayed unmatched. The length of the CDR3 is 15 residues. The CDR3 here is CASSLGGSWGGELFF. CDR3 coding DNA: TGTGCCAGCAGCTTGGGCGGGAGTTGGGGCGGGGAGCTGTTTTTT.

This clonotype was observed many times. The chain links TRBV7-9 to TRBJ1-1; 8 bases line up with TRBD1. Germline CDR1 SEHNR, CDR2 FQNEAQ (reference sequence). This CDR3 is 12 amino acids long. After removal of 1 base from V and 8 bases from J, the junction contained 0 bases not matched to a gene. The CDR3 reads CASSLGTGEAFF. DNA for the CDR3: TGTGCCAGCAGCTTAGGGACAGGGGAAGCTTTCTTT.

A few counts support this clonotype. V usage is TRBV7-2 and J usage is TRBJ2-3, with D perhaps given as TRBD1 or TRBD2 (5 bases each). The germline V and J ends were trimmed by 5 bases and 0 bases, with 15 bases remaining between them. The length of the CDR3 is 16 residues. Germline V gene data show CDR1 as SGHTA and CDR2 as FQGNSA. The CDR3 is CASSRPTGPSTDTQYF. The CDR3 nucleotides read TGTGCCAGCAGCCGACCCACGGGACCTAGCACAGATACGCAGTATTTT.

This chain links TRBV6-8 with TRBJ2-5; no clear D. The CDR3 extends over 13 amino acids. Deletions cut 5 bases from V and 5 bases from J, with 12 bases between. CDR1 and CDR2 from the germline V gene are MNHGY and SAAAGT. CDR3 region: CASSGRFRETQYF. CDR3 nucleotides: TGTGCCAGCAGTGGACGGTTCCGGGAGACCCAGTACTTC.

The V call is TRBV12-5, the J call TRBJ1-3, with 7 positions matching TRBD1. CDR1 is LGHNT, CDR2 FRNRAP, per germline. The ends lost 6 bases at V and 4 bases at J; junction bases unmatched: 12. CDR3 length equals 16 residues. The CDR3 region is CASGQGTTGVGNTIYF. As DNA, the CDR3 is TGTGCTAGTGGCCAAGGAACAACAGGGGTCGGAAACACCATATATTTT.

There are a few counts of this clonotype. CDR3 coding DNA: TGCGCCAGCAGCTACACAATGAACACTGAAGCTTTCTTT. Its protein is CASSYTMNTEAFF. V and J are TRBV4-1 and TRBJ1-1; D is unresolved. CDR3 length: 13 residues. Germline V lookup: CDR1 MGHRA, CDR2 YSYEKL. V was trimmed by 5 bases and J by 0 bases, leaving 7 bases between them.

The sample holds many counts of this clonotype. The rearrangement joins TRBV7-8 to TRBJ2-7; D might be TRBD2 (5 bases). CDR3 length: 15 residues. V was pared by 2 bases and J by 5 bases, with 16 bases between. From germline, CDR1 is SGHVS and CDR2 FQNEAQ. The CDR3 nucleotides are TGTGCCAGCAGCTTAAGGGCAGCGGCTGGAGACGAGCAGTACTTC. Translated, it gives CASSLRAAAGDEQYF.

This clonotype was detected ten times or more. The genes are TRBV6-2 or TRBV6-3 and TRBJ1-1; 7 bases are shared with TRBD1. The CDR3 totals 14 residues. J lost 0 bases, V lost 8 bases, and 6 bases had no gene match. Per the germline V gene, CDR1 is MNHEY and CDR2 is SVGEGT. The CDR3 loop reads CASRGQAMNTEAFF. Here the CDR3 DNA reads TGTGCCAGCCGCGGACAGGCAATGAACACTGAAGCTTTCTTT.

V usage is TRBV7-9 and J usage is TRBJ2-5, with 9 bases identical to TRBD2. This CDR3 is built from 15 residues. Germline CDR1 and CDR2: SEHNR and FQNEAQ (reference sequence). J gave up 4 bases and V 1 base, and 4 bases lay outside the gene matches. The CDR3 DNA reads TGTGCCAGCAGCTTAGTGGCGGGAGGGCCAGAGACCCAGTACTTC. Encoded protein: CASSLVAGGPETQYF.

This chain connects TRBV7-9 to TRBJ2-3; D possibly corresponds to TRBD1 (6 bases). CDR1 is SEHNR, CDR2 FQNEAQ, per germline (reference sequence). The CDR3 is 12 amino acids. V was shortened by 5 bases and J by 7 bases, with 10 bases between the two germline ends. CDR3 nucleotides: TGTGCCAGCAGCGGGGGCTGGTATACGCAGTATTTT. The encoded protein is CASSGGWYTQYF.

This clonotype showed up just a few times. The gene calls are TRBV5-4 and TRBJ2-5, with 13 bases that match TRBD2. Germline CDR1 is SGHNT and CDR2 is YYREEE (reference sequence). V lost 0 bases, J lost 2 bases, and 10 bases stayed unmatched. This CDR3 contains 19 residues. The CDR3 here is CASSLGAGLAGELQETQYF. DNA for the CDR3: TGTGCCAGCAGCTTGGGTGCAGGACTAGCGGGAGAACTGCAAGAGACCCAGTACTTC.

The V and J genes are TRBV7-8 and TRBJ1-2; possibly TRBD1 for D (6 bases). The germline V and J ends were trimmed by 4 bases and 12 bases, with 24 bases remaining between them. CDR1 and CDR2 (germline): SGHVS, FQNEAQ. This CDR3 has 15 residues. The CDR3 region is CASSSMRSRGNFHTF. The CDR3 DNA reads TGTGCCAGCAGCTCAATGAGGTCCAGGGGTAATTTCCACACCTTC.

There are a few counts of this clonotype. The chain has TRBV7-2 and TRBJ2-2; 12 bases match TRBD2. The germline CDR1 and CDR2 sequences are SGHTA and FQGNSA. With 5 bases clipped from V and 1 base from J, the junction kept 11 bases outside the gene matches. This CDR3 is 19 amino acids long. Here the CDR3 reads CASSEGGLAGRMNTGELFF. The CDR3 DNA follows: TGTGCCAGCAGCGAGGGGGGACTAGCGGGCAGGATGAACACCGGGGAGCTGTTTTTT.

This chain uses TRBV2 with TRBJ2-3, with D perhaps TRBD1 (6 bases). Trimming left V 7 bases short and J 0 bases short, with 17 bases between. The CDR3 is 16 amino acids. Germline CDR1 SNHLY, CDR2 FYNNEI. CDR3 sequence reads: CASTRLDRLSTDTQYF. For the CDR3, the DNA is TGTGCCAGCACCCGATTAGACAGGCTTAGCACAGATACGCAGTATTTT.